This entry lists 27 T cell receptor beta chains sequenced from one sample in a study of graft-versus-host responses after intestinal transplantation. The data were produced by immunoSEQ multiplex PCR, yet TCRdb's version contains in-frame clones alone and is incomplete. The table records 60,000 to 70,000 clones, roughly nine tenths of them present only once. The starting material, graft tissue, was processed to release intraepithelial and lamina propria lymphocytes. The sample was ileum tissue, taken approximately 370 days after transplant. These receptor sequences come from a human patient who received an intestinal transplant, so some T cells may come from the graft donor.

This clone was seen just once. The chain recombines TRBV19 with TRBJ1-5, with D unclear. This CDR3 has 13 residues. V dropped 3 bases and J dropped 7 bases, with 10 bases sitting between them. Germline CDR1 LNHDA, CDR2 SQIVND (reference sequence). CDR3 protein: CASSIRGGQPQHF. In nucleotides, the CDR3 is TGTGCCAGTAGTATTAGAGGAGGCCAGCCCCAGCATTTT.

A note on this clone: The junction does not match germline at one end; this may be a read error. V usage is TRBV6-1 and J usage is TRBJ2-3, with TRBD1 matching 11 bases. The germline gives CDR1 MNHNS, CDR2 SASEGT. The CDR3 has 15 amino acids. The chain's CDR3 is CASSEWGQGGDAQYF. The CDR3 nucleotides read TGTGCCAGCAGTGAATGGGGACAGGGGGGAGATGCGCAGTATTTT.

V gene TRBV4-2 combines with J gene TRBJ1-1, with 8 bases identical to TRBD1. V lost 0 bases, J lost 10 bases, and 4 bases stayed unmatched. Germline values: CDR1 LGHNA, CDR2 YNFKEQ. This CDR3 is built from 13 residues. The CDR3 region has the DNA TGTGCCAGCAGCCAAGAAGACAGGGGTGGAGCTTTCTTT. The encoded protein is CASSQEDRGGAFF.

The rearrangement joins TRBV6-5 to TRBJ2-1, with D possibly TRBD2 on 6 matching bases. This CDR3 has 15 residues. V shed 0 bases and J shed 5 bases, with 11 bases lying between them. The germline V gene encodes CDR1 MNHEY and CDR2 SVGAGI. CDR3: CASSYSGLDNNEQFF. For the CDR3, the DNA is TGTGCCAGCAGTTACTCGGGACTGGACAACAATGAGCAGTTCTTC.

The chain couples TRBV2 to TRBJ2-7; no reliable D call. In germline, CDR1 is SNHLY, CDR2 FYNNEI. The CDR3 contains 11 residues. With 3 bases removed from V and 4 bases from J, the gap between germline ends came to 4 bases. The CDR3 reads CASSEGYEQYF. The DNA for the CDR3 is TGTGCCAGCAGTGAGGGGTACGAGCAGTACTTC.

This chain uses TRBV6-1 with TRBJ1-2; D possibly corresponds to TRBD1 (5 bases). Germline lookup yields CDR1 MNHNS and CDR2 SASEGT. This CDR3 is 14 amino acids long. V was trimmed by 3 bases and J by 7 bases, leaving 15 bases between them. As DNA, the CDR3 is TGTGCCAGCAGTGACCACACAGGAGGAAGTGGCTACACCTTC. Translated, it gives CASSDHTGGSGYTF.

The rearrangement uses TRBV6-5 and TRBJ1-1, with no clear D. The CDR3 loop spans 16 amino acids. V was pared by 2 bases and J by 3 bases, with 16 bases between. Germline-derived CDR1 and CDR2 are MNHEY and SVGAGI. The CDR3 sequence: CASSYPAFGVYTEAFF. The CDR3 nucleotides are TGTGCCAGCAGTTACCCCGCCTTTGGGGTATACACTGAAGCTTTCTTT.

The chain links TRBV2 to TRBJ1-5, with D uncertain. The CDR3 consists of 16 residues. Germline V gene lookup returns CDR1 SNHLY and CDR2 FYNNEI. V lost 5 bases and J 4 bases, leaving 18 bases between the germline ends. CDR3 nucleotides: TGTGCCAGCAGTACGACACCATCGGACGGAAATCAGCCCCAGCATTTT. It codes for CASSTTPSDGNQPQHF.

The V and J genes are TRBV27 and TRBJ2-3; TRBD2 agrees at 8 bases. Per the germline V gene, CDR1 is MNHEY and CDR2 is SMNVEV (reference sequence). J gave up 0 bases and V 6 bases, and 8 bases lay outside the gene matches. The CDR3 has 16 amino acids. The CDR3 DNA reads as TGTGCCAGCAGCTATCGGACTAGCCTCAGCACAGATACGCAGTATTTT. This codes for CASSYRTSLSTDTQYF.

CDR3 in amino acids: CASSHYAGSEQYF. The CDR3 DNA reads TGTGCCAGCAGTCACTATGCAGGGTCCGAGCAGTACTTC. The chain links TRBV27 to TRBJ2-5; D might be TRBD1 (5 bases). The last part of the DNA fits TRBJ2-7 better; the J call may be wrong. CDR1 is MNHEY and CDR2 is SMNVEV in the germline V gene (reference sequence). The CDR3 extends over 13 amino acids.

This clone was recorded only once. The chain joins TRBV29-1 to TRBJ1-4, with a tentative D call TRBD1 (5 bases). Trimming cost V 1 base and J 7 bases, with 16 bases left between them. CDR3 length equals 15 residues. Germline CDR1 SQVTM, CDR2 ANQGSEA. CDR3 sequence: CSVEARDVVGEKLFF. DNA for the CDR3: TGCAGCGTTGAAGCCCGGGACGTCGTTGGTGAAAAACTGTTTTTT.

The chain uses TRBV6-5 and TRBJ1-1; D remains ambiguous. Germline CDR1 MNHEY, CDR2 SVGAGI. This CDR3 has 14 residues. V was trimmed by 5 bases and J by 3 bases, leaving 13 bases between them. The CDR3 DNA is TGTGCCAGCAGTGGCGGTCCTGGGCACACTGAAGCTTTCTTT. It specifies CASSGGPGHTEAFF.

The rearrangement joins TRBV29-1 to TRBJ2-7; D is unclear. Germline V lookup: CDR1 SQVTM, CDR2 ANQGSEA. Trimming shortened V by 2 bases and J by 3 bases, and 8 bases separated the two germline ends. The CDR3 contains 12 residues. The CDR3 reads CSVEMSGYEQYF. The CDR3 DNA sequence: TGCAGCGTTGAAATGTCAGGCTACGAGCAGTACTTC.

This clone appeared a single time. V is TRBV11-2 and J is TRBJ2-7; D not certain. Germline V gene sequence: CDR1 SGHAT, CDR2 FQNNGV. Trimming pared 0 bases from V and 1 base from J, leaving 1 base between. The CDR3 runs to 12 residues. In DNA, the CDR3 is TGTGCCAGCAGCTTAGATTCCTACGAGCAGTACTTC. Residues: CASSLDSYEQYF.

The chain uses TRBV6-5 and TRBJ2-5; D might be TRBD1 (7 bases). The length of the CDR3 is 13 residues. The V end was cut by 4 bases, the J end by 4 bases, with 10 bases between. Germline V CDR1 and CDR2: MNHEY, SVGAGI. CDR3 protein: CASSFQGGETQYF. The CDR3 DNA reads TGTGCCAGCAGTTTCCAGGGGGGAGAGACCCAGTACTTC.

V and J are TRBV5-1 and TRBJ1-2, with D unresolved. Trimming left V 4 bases short and J 0 bases short, with 10 bases between. This CDR3 has 14 amino acids. Per the germline V gene, CDR1 is SGHRS and CDR2 is YFSETQ. CDR3 nucleotides: TGCGCCAGCAGCCCCGCAACAGCTAACTATGGCTACACCTTC. Protein sequence: CASSPATANYGYTF.

V usage is TRBV6-1 and J usage is TRBJ2-5; 8 bases match TRBD1. CDR3 length: 12 residues. V trimming: 8 bases; J trimming: 4 bases; junction bases outside the gene matches: 3. From germline, CDR1 is MNHNS and CDR2 SASEGT. CDR3 amino acids: CASETGVETQYF. The CDR3 DNA reads as TGTGCCAGCGAGACAGGGGTAGAGACCCAGTACTTC.

This chain links TRBV13 with TRBJ1-5, with a weak D call TRBD1 (5 bases). Germline V lookup: CDR1 PRHDT, CDR2 FYEKMQ (reference sequence). The V end lost 3 bases, the J end lost 6 bases, and 12 bases lay between the germline ends. This CDR3 is built from 14 residues. The CDR3 DNA reads as TGTGCCAGCAGCTTCTTCGGGGGAAGTCAGCCCCAGCATTTT. Protein product: CASSFFGGSQPQHF.

The chain carries TRBV5-1 and TRBJ2-2; a possible D gene is TRBD1 (6 bases). V was cut by 2 bases and J by 1 base, with 12 bases left in between. The germline V gene has CDR1 SGHRS and CDR2 YFSETQ. The CDR3 has 16 residues. The CDR3 loop reads CASSLSGTMNTGELFF. CDR3 coding DNA: TGCGCCAGCAGCTTATCGGGGACAATGAACACCGGGGAGCTGTTTTTT.

The V call is TRBV28, the J call TRBJ2-2, with TRBD2 matching over 13 bases. The germline gives CDR1 MDHEN, CDR2 SYDVKM. The junction had 9 bases not matched to a gene; V was cut back by 6 bases and J by 8 bases. This CDR3 is built from 16 residues. CDR3 sequence (DNA): TGTGCCAGCAGACCCACCCCGGGACTAGCGGGAGGGGAGCTGTTTTTT. Protein sequence: CASRPTPGLAGGELFF.

V usage is TRBV7-2 and J usage is TRBJ1-2, with D perhaps TRBD1 (5 bases). Germline CDR1 reads SGHTA; CDR2 reads FQGNSA. Trimming took 3 bases from V and 8 from J, leaving 7 bases between them. The CDR3 spans 11 residues. CDR3 protein: CASSFRTGYTF. In DNA form, the CDR3 reads TGTGCCAGCAGCTTCAGGACAGGCTACACCTTC.

The chain couples TRBV6-6 to TRBJ2-1; D uncertain. The V end lost 0 bases, the J end lost 9 bases, and 15 bases lay between the germline ends. Germline V gives CDR1 MNHNY, CDR2 SVGAGI (reference sequence). The CDR3 extends over 15 amino acids. The CDR3 region is CASSYSGWLKGEQFF. The CDR3 DNA reads as TGTGCCAGCAGTTACTCGGGCTGGCTGAAGGGTGAGCAGTTCTTC.

This clone appeared once. The chain combines TRBV9 with TRBJ2-1; D may be TRBD1 or TRBD2 (6 bases each). This CDR3 comprises 16 residues. Germline-derived CDR1 and CDR2 are SGDLS and YYNGEE. V was pared by 0 bases and J by 7 bases, with 17 bases between. The CDR3 nucleotides read TGTGCCAGCAGCGTAGTCCCGGTCGAGGGGGGAAATGAGCAGTTCTTC. It translates to CASSVVPVEGGNEQFF.

The chain carries TRBV2 and TRBJ2-1; 9 positions match TRBD2. V dropped 7 bases and J dropped 8; count of bases not matched to a gene: 12. Germline CDR1 and CDR2: SNHLY and FYNNEI. The CDR3 has 15 residues. CDR3 DNA sequence: TGTGCCAGCATCGGCCTAGCGGGATCAAGCGATGAGCAGTTCTTC. It specifies CASIGLAGSSDEQFF.

The rearrangement uses TRBV19 and TRBJ2-7, with TRBD2 matching 10 bases. Trimming took 5 bases from V and 6 from J; bases not matched to a gene: 4. The CDR3 has 13 amino acids. Germline values: CDR1 LNHDA, CDR2 SQIVND (reference sequence). CDR3 residues: CASSPLAGVEQYF. CDR3 coding DNA: TGTGCCAGTAGTCCTCTAGCGGGGGTCGAGCAGTACTTC.

The V gene is TRBV27, the J gene TRBJ2-3; TRBD2 aligns across 11 bases. This CDR3 spans 16 amino acids. Germline lookup yields CDR1 MNHEY and CDR2 SMNVEV (reference sequence). V was pared by 3 bases and J by 4 bases, with 6 bases of the junction left unmatched. The DNA of the CDR3 is TGTGCCAGCAGTTTTGGGGTAGCGGGGGGGCCAGATACGCAGTATTTT. Protein sequence: CASSFGVAGGPDTQYF.

CDR3 in DNA: TGTGCCAGCAGCTTTACAGGGGAAGAGACCCAGTACTTC. Its protein is CASSFTGEETQYF. This chain joins TRBV7-6 and TRBJ2-5, with 7 bases that match TRBD1. Germline CDR1 reads SGHVS; CDR2 reads FNYEAQ. V trimming: 3 bases; J trimming: 3 bases; junction bases outside the gene matches: 1. This CDR3 is 13 amino acids long.